The entry below gives a single TCR beta chain sequence along with its context. Its antigen is unidentified. The sample is drawn from a study of T-cell memory formation after mild COVID-19. Whole-study context: For the most part, TCR clusters were specific to one donor.

Study-level results: In pre-infection memory, a portion of responding clones appeared, which suggested that cross-reactive memory joined. Among CD4+ contracting clones, most were CM and EM, and CD8+ ones EMRA.

Constant-segment primers were used for 5'RACE, and the resulting TCR alpha and TCR beta cDNA libraries carried sample barcodes and UMIs. TCRdb re-called the 5' RACE reads through MiXCR, storing one row per CDR3 protein. The sample consists of just over 300,000 distinct CDR3 sequences, approximately 19% of them appearing once. Looked up from germline, CDR1 is SQVTM and CDR2 is ANQGSEA. V lost 6 bases, J lost 8 bases, and 27 bases lay in between. This CDR3 contains 16 residues. The receptor was isolated from a man aged 18 to 29 who had mild COVID-19 (a few samples of this study predate the infection). Cell type and time point are not known. Sample: PBMCs or a T cell subset sorted from them (not recorded which). J is TRBJ2-3 and V is TRBV29-1, with D perhaps TRBD2 (6 bases). The CDR3 nucleotides are TGCAGCGTGGACGCCGTCGCTAGCGCCGCCCGGAGTACGCAGTATTTT. This gives the protein CSVDAVASAARSTQYF.